This TCR beta chain was found in a study of blood T cell repertoires in COVID-19. Study summary: Sources were T cells, B-cell-depleted T cells, or PBMCs; the material itself was cDNA or gDNA.

The germline V gene encodes CDR1 LNHDA and CDR2 SQIVND (reference sequence). Trimming left V 6 bases short and J 3 bases short, with 11 bases between. There are 14 residues in the CDR3. The assay was immunoSEQ multiplex PCR, and TCRdb's table has in-frame clones only and misses some. Here the sample spans roughly 40,000 clones, about four fifths being singletons. The V and J genes are TRBV19 and TRBJ2-2, with a weak D call TRBD1 (6 bases). Sequencing used peripheral blood. This TCR was sampled from a man in his sixties or seventies with acute or convalescent COVID-19. The CDR3 reads CASRPTGYTGELFF. The CDR3 coding sequence is TGTGCCAGTAGACCAACAGGGTACACCGGGGAGCTGTTTTTT.